The rows below give T cell receptor beta chains drawn from one sample of a study of PD-1 blockade in classical Hodgkin lymphoma. Method: immunoSEQ multiplex PCR; TCRdb's copy keeps in-frame clones and lacks some. The table records more than 10,000 clones, around three quarters of them present only once. The sequences come from peripheral blood mononuclear cells (PBMCs), collected at baseline. These receptor sequences come from a human donor with classical Hodgkin lymphoma. Both conserved end residues are part of each CDR3. The D gene is left open where the match is weak. Size is stated for part of the rows, as once, few or many counts, or as a class when the clone is expanded.

v_call	clone_size	j_call	d_call	cdr3_aa	cdr3_nt
TRBV21-1	.	TRBJ2-7	.	CASSRGPGLYASYEQYF	TGTGCCAGCAGTAGAGGCCCAGGCCTATATGCTTCCTACGAGCAGTACTTC
TRBV14	.	TRBJ2-7	TRBD1	CASSQLGQGEGEQYF	TGTGCCAGCAGCCAACTCGGACAGGGGGAGGGCGAGCAGTACTTC
TRBV7-2	few	TRBJ2-7	TRBD2	CASSWAGTSGSGSYEQYF	TGTGCCAGCAGCTGGGCCGGGACTAGCGGGAGTGGTTCCTACGAGCAGTACTTC
TRBV6-5	.	TRBJ2-3	TRBD2	CASSPIAGGPDTQYF	TGTGCCAGCAGTCCCATAGCGGGGGGGCCAGATACGCAGTATTTT
TRBV7-9	.	TRBJ1-4	TRBD1	CASSRQGRGKLFF	TGTGCCAGCAGCAGACAGGGGCGCGGAAAACTGTTTTTT
TRBV4-3	.	TRBJ1-1	.	CASSQTAGTINTEAFF	TGCGCCAGCAGCCAAACGGCAGGGACTATCAACACTGAAGCTTTCTTT
TRBV25-1	once	TRBJ1-1	TRBD1	CASSELRTGPNTEAFF	TGTGCCAGCAGTGAATTAAGGACAGGACCTAACACTGAAGCTTTCTTT
TRBV27	.	TRBJ1-1	.	CASKFMWTGKGTEAFF	TGTGCCAGCAAATTCATGTGGACGGGGAAGGGCACTGAAGCTTTCTTT
TRBV29-1	.	TRBJ1-6	.	CSVTEGPNSPLHF	TGCAGCGTGACCGAGGGGCCTAATTCACCCCTCCACTTT
TRBV10-1	.	TRBJ2-2	.	CASSETPTGELFF	TGCGCCAGCAGTGAGACTCCAACCGGGGAGCTGTTTTTT
TRBV10-3	once	TRBJ1-4	.	CAISESGLTSEKLFF	TGTGCCATCAGTGAGTCAGGTCTGACCTCGGAAAAACTGTTTTTT
TRBV11-3	.	TRBJ2-3	.	CASSLEGTSDTQYF	TGTGCCAGCAGCTTAGAAGGGACGTCAGATACGCAGTATTTT
TRBV15	.	TRBJ1-5	.	CATSREANQPQHF	TGTGCCACCAGCAGAGAAGCAAATCAGCCCCAGCATTTT
TRBV10-3	few	TRBJ2-1	.	CATSSGTLRDEQFF	TGTGCCACCTCGTCCGGGACTCTGAGGGATGAGCAGTTCTTC
TRBV7-2	.	TRBJ2-5	.	CASSLVGGQETQYF	TGTGCCAGCAGCTTAGTTGGAGGCCAAGAGACCCAGTACTTC
TRBV5-8	.	TRBJ1-2	.	CASSLLGRTNYGYTF	TGTGCCAGCAGCTTGTTGGGCCGTACTAACTATGGCTACACCTTC
TRBV15	.	TRBJ1-2	.	CATSRDRGGRDYGYTF	TGTGCCACCAGCAGAGATCGCGGGGGGCGAGACTATGGCTACACCTTC
TRBV4-1	.	TRBJ2-1	TRBD2	CASSNPGLAGVNEQFF	TGCGCCAGCAGCAACCCGGGACTAGCGGGAGTTAATGAGCAGTTCTTC
TRBV12-5	.	TRBJ2-3	.	CASGLAPGVQYF	TGTGCTAGTGGTTTGGCCCCCGGCGTGCAGTATTTT
TRBV6-6	.	TRBJ1-2	TRBD1	CASSYPTGNYGYTF	TGTGCCAGCAGTTACCCGACAGGGAACTATGGCTACACCTTC
TRBV25-1	.	TRBJ1-4	TRBD1	CASSGDRGFEKLFF	TGTGCCAGCAGTGGGGACAGGGGATTTGAAAAACTGTTTTTT
TRBV19	.	TRBJ1-1	.	CASLTGRNTEAFF	TGTGCCAGCTTAACCGGGAGGAACACTGAAGCTTTCTTT
TRBV28	.	TRBJ2-3	TRBD2	CASSLWLAGVTFWDTQYF	TGTGCCAGCAGTTTGTGGCTAGCGGGGGTTACTTTTTGGGATACGCAGTATTTT
TRBV14	.	TRBJ1-6	.	CASSQGKRGNSPLHF	TGTGCCAGCAGCCAAGGGAAACGGGGTAATTCACCCCTCCACTTT
TRBV7-2	.	TRBJ1-2	TRBD1	CASSPYLTGGEGYTF	TGTGCCAGCAGCCCCTACTTAACAGGGGGCGAGGGCTACACCTTC
TRBV30	.	TRBJ1-5	.	CAWTGGLNQPQHF	TGTGCCTGGACGGGGGGCTTAAATCAGCCCCAGCATTTT